This TCR beta chain was retrieved from a study of T cells in Graves' hyperthyroidism and ophthalmopathy. Study-level results: Ophthalmopathy was distinguished from stable hyperthyroidism by 13 V-J signatures. Blood samples included most of the expanded thyroid clonotypes exceeding 0.001.

From germline, CDR1 is SGHRS and CDR2 YFSETQ. V lost 6 bases and J lost 11; bases outside the gene matches: 9. The CDR3 contains 13 residues. Details on this clonotype: The antigen is unknown.

TCR beta CDR3 regions were amplified from RNA transcripts. HTBI primers drove first-round RT-PCR of the TCR CDR3. TCRdb recomputed calls from the multiplex PCR reads with MiXCR, one row per CDR3 protein. The sample records a few hundred thousand distinct CDR3 sequences, around 25% being singletons. The specimen sequenced was blood. The sequence derives from a man aged 50-60 years with Graves' hyperthyroidism. The chain employs TRBV5-1 and TRBJ2-1, with 9 bases identical to TRBD1. The CDR3 sequence is CASTAQDRGKQFF. CDR3 DNA sequence: TGCGCCAGCACAGCCCAAGACAGGGGGAAGCAGTTCTTC.